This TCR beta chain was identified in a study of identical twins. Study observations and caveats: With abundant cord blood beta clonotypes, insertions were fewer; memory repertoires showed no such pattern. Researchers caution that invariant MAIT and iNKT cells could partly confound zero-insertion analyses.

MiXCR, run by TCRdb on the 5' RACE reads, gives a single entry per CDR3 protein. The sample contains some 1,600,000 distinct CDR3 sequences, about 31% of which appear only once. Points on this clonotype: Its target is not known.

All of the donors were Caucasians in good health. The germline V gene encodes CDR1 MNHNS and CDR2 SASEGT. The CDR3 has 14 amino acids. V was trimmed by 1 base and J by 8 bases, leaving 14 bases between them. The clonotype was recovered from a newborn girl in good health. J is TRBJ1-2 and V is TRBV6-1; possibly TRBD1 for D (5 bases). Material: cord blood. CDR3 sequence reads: CASSEGTLPVGYTF. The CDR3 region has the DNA TGTGCCAGCAGTGAAGGGACACTACCAGTCGGCTACACCTTC.